This T cell receptor beta chain appears in the sequencing data of a study of radiation and T cells in renal cell carcinoma. Time point defined: blood 4 weeks post-SBRT, at nephrectomy. Treatment meaning: 15 Gy SBRT to primary tumor, nephrectomy 4 weeks later. The tumor was a clear cell renal cell carcinoma. Produced via immunoSEQ multiplex PCR; TCRdb's table is partial and in-frame only. The sample includes fewer than 200,000 clones, about 87% of them seen just once. CDR1 SGHTA and CDR2 FQGNSA come from the germline V gene. The germline V and J ends were trimmed by 5 bases and 7 bases, with 15 bases remaining between them. This CDR3 is 14 amino acids long. Study-wide findings and caveats: Top tumor clonotypes rose in blood 2 weeks post-radiation, then contracted.

Concerning this clone itself: Its antigen remains unknown.

This chain links TRBV7-2 with TRBJ1-5, with a weak D call TRBD1 (5 bases). Sequenced material: blood, taken from a patient whose treatment included radiotherapy and nephrectomy. The receptor's source is a woman between 50 and 59 years old with renal cell carcinoma. The chain's CDR3 is CASSVGGEGQPQHF. The CDR3 DNA follows: TGTGCCAGCAGCGTAGGCGGGGAGGGGCAGCCCCAGCATTTT. Combining the CDR3 with reference TRBV7-2 and TRBJ1-5 gives the whole variable domain GAGVSQSPSNKVTEKGKDVELRCDPISGHTALYWYRQSLGQGLEFLIYFQGNSAPDKSGLPSDRFSAERTGGSVSTLTIQRTQQEDSAVYLCASSVGGEGQPQHFGDGTRLSIL.